The present entry profiles one TCR beta chain with its context. This record comes from a study of blood T cell repertoires in COVID-19. Study-wide background: The study drew acute and convalescent COVID-19 samples from the United States, Italy and Spain. T cells, B-cell-depleted T cells, or PBMCs provided the cDNA or gDNA that served as material.

The CDR3 is 15 residues long. Trimming pared 3 bases from V and 7 bases from J, leaving 16 bases between. Germline CDR1 reads SGHTA; CDR2 reads FQGNSA. In the original processing: Estimates of nucleated cell counts were drawn from the amplification of reference gene primers. Some clones are missing from TCRdb's copy, which holds only in-frame ones; the method was immunoSEQ multiplex PCR. V, J and clone size were drawn from that table, and D and trimming were deduced from the DNA. In the table there are 150,000 to 200,000 clones, 89% of which are singletons. This chain uses TRBV7-2 with TRBJ2-1, with a possible D match to TRBD2 (7 bases). Sample: peripheral blood. The receptor was derived from a man in his 60s with acute or convalescent COVID-19. The CDR3 region has the DNA TGTGCCAGCAGCTTTGGGGGGGGGCCTGAAAATGAGCAGTTCTTC. Protein sequence: CASSFGGGPENEQFF.